A selection of T cell receptor beta chains follows, all from one sample in a study of CD8 T cells in ankylosing spondylitis. Each CDR3 protein is one row after TCRdb ran MiXCR on the 5' RACE reads. The profile covers fewer than 500,000 distinct CDR3 sequences, with approximately 20% appearing a single time and about 17% taken by the ten largest. The specimen was blood, either unsorted or a sorted T cell fraction (not recorded which). These receptors all stem from a male donor with ankylosing spondylitis. The CDR3 runs from the conserved cysteine through the conserved F or W. Fields, in order: clone size, V gene, D gene, J gene, CDR3 protein, CDR3 DNA. The D gene is left open where the match is weak. Rows give clone size only sometimes, using once, few, many, or a class for an expanded clone.

size: NA; V: TRBV27; D: NA; J: TRBJ2-5; CDR3: CASSRRVGETQYF; DNA: TGTGCCAGCAGCCGCAGGGTAGGAGAGACCCAGTACTTC
size: NA; V: TRBV19; D: TRBD2; J: TRBJ2-7; CDR3: CASSTQLAGGPWEQYF; DNA: TGTGCCAGTAGTACCCAACTAGCGGGAGGGCCTTGGGAGCAGTACTTC
size: NA; V: TRBV7-3; D: TRBD1; J: TRBJ1-1; CDR3: CASSDRVGFTEAFF; DNA: TGTGCCAGCAGTGACAGGGTGGGTTTCACTGAAGCTTTCTTT
size: NA; V: TRBV5-1; D: TRBD2; J: TRBJ2-2; CDR3: CASRGASGTIGVTGELFF; DNA: TGCGCCAGTCGAGGAGCTAGCGGTACAATTGGGGTCACCGGGGAGCTGTTTTTT
size: few; V: TRBV10-3; D: TRBD1; J: TRBJ2-7; CDR3: CAIRPTGANNEQYF; DNA: TGTGCCATCAGACCGACAGGGGCGAATAACGAGCAGTACTTC
size: NA; V: TRBV6-6; D: TRBD2; J: TRBJ2-7; CDR3: CASQTSRVSEQYF; DNA: TGTGCCAGCCAGACTAGCCGGGTCTCCGAGCAGTACTTC
size: NA; V: TRBV28; D: NA; J: TRBJ1-2; CDR3: CASTGGGYGYTF; DNA: TGTGCCAGCACCGGCGGGGGCTATGGCTACACCTTC
size: NA; V: TRBV6-2/TRBV6-3; D: NA; J: TRBJ1-5; CDR3: CASSNPGSGNQPQHF; DNA: TGTGCCAGCAGTAATCCGGGGTCAGGCAATCAGCCCCAGCATTTT
size: NA; V: TRBV21-1; D: NA; J: TRBJ1-4; CDR3: CASSEADREVNEKLFF; DNA: TGTGCCAGCAGCGAAGCCGACAGGGAAGTAAATGAAAAACTGTTTTTT
size: many; V: TRBV11-3; D: NA; J: TRBJ2-3; CDR3: CASSKTLDQGRTDTQYF; DNA: TGTGCCAGCAGCAAGACCCTGGACCAGGGGCGCACAGATACGCAGTATTTT
size: few; V: TRBV5-8; D: NA; J: TRBJ1-1; CDR3: CASRDAPTLEAFF; DNA: TGTGCCAGCAGGGACGCTCCCACCTTAGAAGCTTTCTTT
size: NA; V: TRBV11-2; D: NA; J: TRBJ1-1; CDR3: CASSLDRELEAFF; DNA: TGTGCCAGCAGCTTAGATCGTGAACTTGAAGCTTTCTTT
size: NA; V: TRBV7-2; D: NA; J: TRBJ2-7; CDR3: CASSLQGTGIKGEQYF; DNA: TGTGCCAGCAGCTTACAGGGGACCGGGATAAAGGGCGAGCAGTACTTC
size: few; V: TRBV7-9; D: TRBD2; J: TRBJ2-1; CDR3: CASSLIGGRGGIF; DNA: TGTGCCAGCAGCTTAATAGGTGGGCGGGGGGGGATCTTC
size: NA; V: TRBV29-1; D: NA; J: TRBJ1-4; CDR3: CSVGVTDEKLFF; DNA: TGCAGCGTTGGGGTAACTGACGAAAAACTGTTTTTT
size: few; V: TRBV7-2; D: TRBD2; J: TRBJ2-1; CDR3: CASSPRTSGSYNEQFF; DNA: TGTGCCAGCAGCCCCCGGACTAGCGGATCCTACAATGAGCAGTTCTTC
size: NA; V: TRBV3-1; D: TRBD2; J: TRBJ2-1; CDR3: CASSPSPGTSNFEQFF; DNA: TGTGCCAGCAGCCCCTCCCCCGGGACTAGCAACTTTGAGCAGTTCTTC
size: NA; V: TRBV19; D: TRBD2; J: TRBJ2-7; CDR3: CASSQPGLAGSNEQYF; DNA: TGTGCCAGTAGCCAGCCCGGCTTAGCGGGAAGCAACGAGCAGTACTTC
size: NA; V: TRBV11-1; D: NA; J: TRBJ2-7; CDR3: CASSLRSIRYEQYF; DNA: TGTGCCAGCAGCTTAAGATCAATTCGTTACGAGCAGTACTTC
size: few; V: TRBV4-2; D: NA; J: TRBJ2-7; CDR3: CASSQDEGRSYEQYF; DNA: TGTGCCAGCAGCCAAGATGAAGGCCGGAGCTACGAGCAGTACTTC
size: NA; V: TRBV12-3/TRBV12-4; D: NA; J: TRBJ1-5; CDR3: CASTDSVRQPQHF; DNA: TGTGCCAGCACTGACAGTGTTAGGCAGCCCCAGCATTTT
size: NA; V: TRBV5-1; D: NA; J: TRBJ2-1; CDR3: CASSSTRSYNEQFF; DNA: TGCGCCAGCAGCTCCACACGATCCTACAATGAGCAGTTCTTC
size: NA; V: TRBV12-3/TRBV12-4; D: TRBD2; J: TRBJ2-5; CDR3: CASSLSSGETQYF; DNA: TGTGCCAGCAGTTTGTCTAGCGGGGAGACCCAGTACTTC
size: NA; V: TRBV7-2; D: TRBD1; J: TRBJ1-2; CDR3: CASSLAVTGAVNYGYTF; DNA: TGTGCCAGCAGCTTAGCCGTAACAGGGGCAGTTAACTATGGCTACACCTTC
size: few; V: TRBV12-3/TRBV12-4; D: TRBD1; J: TRBJ2-7; CDR3: CASTGVGGDSYEQYF; DNA: TGTGCCAGCACCGGGGTAGGGGGCGATTCCTACGAGCAGTACTTC
size: NA; V: TRBV5-1; D: NA; J: TRBJ2-7; CDR3: CASSLGLGTSSYEQYF; DNA: TGCGCCAGCAGCCTGGGTTTAGGGACATCATCCTACGAGCAGTACTTC
size: NA; V: TRBV5-4; D: TRBD2; J: TRBJ2-3; CDR3: CASSLALLAGGGSTDTQYF; DNA: TGTGCCAGCAGCTTGGCCCTCCTAGCGGGAGGAGGGAGCACAGATACGCAGTATTTT
size: NA; V: TRBV7-9; D: NA; J: TRBJ2-5; CDR3: CASSLKWGAEQETQYF; DNA: TGTGCCAGCAGCTTAAAGTGGGGGGCCGAACAAGAGACCCAGTACTTC
size: NA; V: TRBV20-1; D: NA; J: TRBJ2-5; CDR3: CSAREHRGGETQYF; DNA: TGCAGTGCTAGAGAACACCGGGGTGGAGAGACCCAGTACTTC
size: once; V: TRBV27; D: TRBD2; J: TRBJ2-1; CDR3: CASRVTSGRARGQFF; DNA: TGTGCCAGCAGGGTGACTAGCGGGAGGGCCAGGGGGCAGTTCTTC
size: few; V: TRBV6-1; D: TRBD2; J: TRBJ2-2; CDR3: CASSEEPAGNTGELFF; DNA: TGTGCCAGCAGTGAAGAGCCAGCGGGAAACACCGGGGAGCTGTTTTTT
size: NA; V: TRBV5-1; D: TRBD1; J: TRBJ1-2; CDR3: CASSKDPTGGGYTF; DNA: TGCGCCAGCAGCAAGGACCCGACAGGGGGCGGCTACACCTTC
size: few; V: TRBV5-1; D: TRBD1; J: TRBJ2-3; CDR3: CASSTGQAYSTDTQYF; DNA: TGCGCCAGCAGCACGGGACAGGCCTATAGCACAGATACGCAGTATTTT
size: few; V: TRBV20-1; D: NA; J: TRBJ2-7; CDR3: CSARLADDSYEQYF; DNA: TGCAGTGCTAGACTAGCTGACGATTCCTACGAGCAGTACTTC
size: NA; V: TRBV30; D: NA; J: TRBJ1-2; CDR3: CAWTGTGSVRGYGYTF; DNA: TGTGCCTGGACTGGTACGGGGAGCGTCAGGGGATATGGCTACACCTTC
size: few; V: TRBV20-1; D: NA; J: TRBJ2-1; CDR3: CSAQTGLPYNEQFF; DNA: TGCAGTGCTCAGACTGGACTACCTTACAATGAGCAGTTCTTC
size: NA; V: TRBV12-3/TRBV12-4; D: NA; J: TRBJ2-1; CDR3: CASSFAGRAYNEQFF; DNA: TGTGCCAGCAGTTTTGCCGGGAGAGCCTACAATGAGCAGTTCTTC
size: NA; V: TRBV6-1; D: TRBD2; J: TRBJ2-7; CDR3: CASSVFLRSGNGYEQYF; DNA: TGTGCCAGCAGTGTATTTTTACGTAGCGGGAACGGTTACGAGCAGTACTTC
size: NA; V: TRBV19; D: NA; J: TRBJ2-3; CDR3: CASREQAITDTQYF; DNA: TGTGCCAGCCGGGAACAGGCGATCACAGATACGCAGTATTTT
size: NA; V: TRBV20-1; D: NA; J: TRBJ1-4; CDR3: CSAPVRVNEKLFF; DNA: TGCAGTGCTCCCGTCAGGGTTAATGAAAAACTGTTTTTT
size: NA; V: TRBV14; D: NA; J: TRBJ2-5; CDR3: CASSRDTGMWETQYF; DNA: TGTGCCAGCAGCCGAGATACAGGGATGTGGGAGACCCAGTACTTC
size: few; V: TRBV27; D: NA; J: TRBJ2-5; CDR3: CASSSWYQETQYF; DNA: TGTGCCAGCAGTTCCTGGTACCAAGAGACCCAGTACTTC
size: many; V: TRBV29-1; D: TRBD1; J: TRBJ2-2; CDR3: CSVGTGGNGELFF; DNA: TGCAGCGTCGGGACAGGGGGTAACGGGGAGCTGTTTTTT
size: NA; V: TRBV5-1; D: NA; J: TRBJ1-1; CDR3: CASSFRARNTEAFF; DNA: TGCGCCAGCAGCTTCCGGGCAAGGAACACTGAAGCTTTCTTT
size: many; V: TRBV12-3/TRBV12-4; D: NA; J: TRBJ2-7; CDR3: CASRRPEGSEQYF; DNA: TGTGCCAGCAGGAGACCAGAGGGGTCCGAGCAGTACTTC
size: NA; V: TRBV12-3/TRBV12-4; D: TRBD1; J: TRBJ2-6; CDR3: CASSYPGQGASGANVLTF; DNA: TGTGCCAGCAGTTATCCGGGACAGGGAGCCTCTGGGGCCAACGTCCTGACTTTC
size: many; V: TRBV7-3; D: NA; J: TRBJ1-1; CDR3: CASSLFAGDTEAFF; DNA: TGTGCCAGCAGCTTATTCGCAGGGGACACTGAAGCTTTCTTT
size: few; V: TRBV12-3/TRBV12-4; D: TRBD1; J: TRBJ2-1; CDR3: CASSLGTGLINEQFF; DNA: TGTGCCAGCAGTTTAGGGACAGGGTTAATTAATGAGCAGTTCTTC